This TCR beta chain was profiled in a study of CD8 T cells in Susac syndrome. Germline-derived CDR1 and CDR2 are LGHNA and YNFKEQ. CDR3 length: 16 residues. Trimming took off 1 base at V and 5 bases at J, with 15 bases between the two ends. It was with random hexamers that 0.5 to 1 ug RNA was reverse transcribed. TCRdb re-derived calls from the immunoSEQ multiplex PCR reads in MiXCR, one entry per CDR3 protein. Of roughly 150,000 distinct CDR3 sequences in the sample, approximately 94% are singletons; the top ten hold about 0.095%. This receptor was taken from a human donor with multiple sclerosis. The sample was CD4+ T cells from PBMCs. The chain links TRBV4-2 to TRBJ2-4; D perhaps matches TRBD2 (6 bases). The DNA for the CDR3 is TGTGCCAGCAGCCAAGGGCGAGGCGGGGCCCAAAACATTCAGTACTTC. It yields the protein CASSQGRGGAQNIQYF.